The sequence of this T cell receptor beta chain was determined in a study of T cell responses to AZD1222 COVID-19 vaccine. Study-wide results and limits: Repertoires were sampled only after the peak T cell response. Two AZD1222 doses significantly raised spike-specific TCR breadth and depth over controls.

The repertoire was sequenced with immunoSEQ multiplex PCR; TCRdb's copy has only in-frame clones and lacks some. The sample records approximately 170,000 clones, 92% being singletons. Trimming took off 7 bases at V and 6 bases at J, with 19 bases between the two ends. Germline loops: CDR1 MNHNY, CDR2 SVGAGI (reference sequence). The CDR3 spans 15 residues. With respect to this clone: Its target is not known.

The origin of this receptor is an adult who received the AZD1222 COVID-19 vaccine. Sequenced material: peripheral blood, taken 28 days after the second AZD1222 dose. The rearrangement uses TRBV6-6 and TRBJ1-5; D might be TRBD1 (5 bases). The CDR3 protein is CASTSGALGFQPQHF. CDR3 DNA sequence: TGTGCCAGCACCTCTGGGGCCCTGGGGTTTCAGCCCCAGCATTTT.